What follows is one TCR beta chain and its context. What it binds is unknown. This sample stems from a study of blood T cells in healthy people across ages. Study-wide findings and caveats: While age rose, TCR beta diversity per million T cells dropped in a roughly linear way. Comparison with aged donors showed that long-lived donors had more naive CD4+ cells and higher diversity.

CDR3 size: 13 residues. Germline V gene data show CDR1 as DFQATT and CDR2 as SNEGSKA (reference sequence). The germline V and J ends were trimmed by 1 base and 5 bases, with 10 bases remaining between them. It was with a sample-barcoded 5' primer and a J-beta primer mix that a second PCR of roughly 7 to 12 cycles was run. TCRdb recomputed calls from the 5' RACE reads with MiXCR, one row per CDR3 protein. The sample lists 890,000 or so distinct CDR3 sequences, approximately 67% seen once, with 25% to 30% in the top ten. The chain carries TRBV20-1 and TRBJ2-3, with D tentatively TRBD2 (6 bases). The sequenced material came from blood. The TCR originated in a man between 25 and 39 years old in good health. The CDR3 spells CSARAGSLDTQYF. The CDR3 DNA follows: TGCAGTGCTAGAGCCGGGAGTTTAGATACGCAGTATTTT.